A single sample is the source of the 16 T cell receptor beta chains below, sequenced in a study of shared clonotypes between healthy human individuals. Libraries were prepared by immunoSEQ multiplex PCR; TCRdb keeps only in-frame clonotypes and omits some of them. Among some 2,500,000 clones, roughly 93% were seen once, and the ten largest hold roughly 0.39%. The sequenced material came from naive CD4+ T cells from PBMCs. The subset here: CD45RA+ positively selected. All receptors come from a man younger than 30 in good health. Some clones in this sample may be carry-over from other donors' samples.

CDR3 in DNA: TGTGCCAGCAGTGAAGAAGGGACCACCTGGGATACGCAGTATTTT. Translated, it gives CASSEEGTTWDTQYF. V is TRBV6-1 and J is TRBJ2-3, with D perhaps matching TRBD1 or TRBD2 (5 bases each). The CDR3 is 15 residues long. The germline V gene has CDR1 MNHNS and CDR2 SASEGT. V shed 1 base and J shed 6 bases, with 14 bases lying between them.

V and J are TRBV10-3 and TRBJ2-6; 12 bases map to TRBD1. The trim removed 5 bases at V and 4 bases at J, leaving 18 bases unmatched. The CDR3 consists of 21 residues. Germline V gene data show CDR1 as ENHRY and CDR2 as SYGVKD. CDR3 bases: TGTGCCATCAGTCCCGCTTTTCCCCCGGGACAGGGGGCATCAGGGGCCAACGTCCTGACTTTC. Translated: CAISPAFPPGQGASGANVLTF.

On this clone: Different DNA sequences within this sample yield the same CDR3. The chain links TRBV5-1 to TRBJ1-2, with TRBD1 matching over 9 bases. Germline V lookup: CDR1 SGHRS, CDR2 YFSETQ. J was trimmed by 4 bases and V by 3 bases; bases with no gene match: 1. The CDR3 runs to 13 residues. DNA of the CDR3: TGCGCCAGCAGCTCGGACAGGGGCTATGGCTACACCTTC. As protein: CASSSDRGYGYTF. The full variable domain, rest sourced from reference TRBV5-1 and TRBJ1-2, is KAGVTQTPRYLIKTRGQQVTLSCSPISGHRSVSWYQQTPGQGLQFLFEYFSETQRNKGNFPGRFSGRQFSNSRSEMNVSTLELGDSALYLCASSSDRGYGYTFGSGTRLTVV.

The chain couples TRBV28 to TRBJ1-5; tentatively, D is TRBD1 (5 bases). The ends were cut back, 4 bases at V and 2 bases at J, with 9 bases in the middle. The germline CDR1 and CDR2 sequences are MDHEN and SYDVKM. The CDR3 is 14 residues long. CDR3 nucleotides: TGTGCCAGCAGTTCGGGGCTCGGCAATCAGCCCCAGCATTTT. It yields the protein CASSSGLGNQPQHF. The entire variable domain, with the rest obtained from reference TRBV28 and TRBJ1-5, is as follows: DVKVTQSSRYLVKRTGEKVFLECVQDMDHENMFWYRQDPGLGLRLIYFSYDVKMKEKGDIPEGYSVSREKKERFSLILESASTNQTSMYLCASSSGLGNQPQHFGDGTRLSIL.

The chain joins TRBV27 to TRBJ2-7; D is possibly TRBD1 or TRBD2 (5 bases each). The CDR3 is 16 residues long. Trimming took off 4 bases at V and 5 bases at J, with 21 bases between the two ends. CDR1 and CDR2 (germline): MNHEY, SMNVEV (reference sequence). This CDR3 reads CASSSTPGTYGDEQYF. The CDR3 DNA follows: TGTGCCAGCAGTTCAACCCCTGGGACCTATGGGGACGAGCAGTACTTC.

The rearrangement joins TRBV6-5 to TRBJ2-5; 7 nucleotides line up with TRBD2. This CDR3 has 14 residues. Germline CDR1 reads MNHEY; CDR2 reads SVGAGI. J lost 1 base, V lost 6 bases, and 5 bases had no gene match. The CDR3 region is CASRRGRAQETQYF. The CDR3 DNA is TGTGCCAGCAGGCGTGGGAGGGCCCAAGAGACCCAGTACTTC.

CDR3 sequence: CASSFWGGKLFF. The CDR3 nucleotides read TGTGCCAGCAGTTTCTGGGGTGGAAAACTGTTTTTT. This chain joins TRBV28 and TRBJ1-4; no clear D. The germline V gene has CDR1 MDHEN and CDR2 SYDVKM. The CDR3 is made up of 12 amino acids. Trimming shortened V by 3 bases and J by 10 bases, and 9 bases separated the two germline ends. The full variable domain, with the rest looked up from reference TRBV28 and TRBJ1-4, is DVKVTQSSRYLVKRTGEKVFLECVQDMDHENMFWYRQDPGLGLRLIYFSYDVKMKEKGDIPEGYSVSREKKERFSLILESASTNQTSMYLCASSFWGGKLFFGSGTQLSVL.

V gene TRBV19 combines with J gene TRBJ2-7; unclear D gene. CDR1 is LNHDA and CDR2 is SQIVND in the germline V gene (reference sequence). The CDR3 extends over 12 amino acids. Trimming stripped 10 bases from V and 4 bases from J, with 14 bases between. Here the CDR3 DNA reads TGTGCCATCCTGGTCCTACTTTACGAGCAGTACTTC. Encoded protein: CAILVLLYEQYF.

The genes are TRBV11-3 and TRBJ1-2; no clear D. The CDR3 totals 16 residues. Germline V gene sequence: CDR1 SGHNT, CDR2 YENEEA. The germline V and J ends were trimmed by 1 base and 4 bases, with 16 bases remaining between them. CDR3 amino acids: CASSLGRGSCGYGYTF. In DNA, the CDR3 is TGTGCCAGCAGCTTAGGGCGCGGGAGTTGCGGCTATGGCTACACCTTC.

A note on this clone: This sample includes further DNA sequences coding for the same CDR3. The chain links TRBV7-2 to TRBJ1-1, with D perhaps TRBD1 (6 bases). The length of the CDR3 is 13 residues. The V and J ends lost 3 bases and 2 bases respectively, with 7 bases between them. Germline CDR1 SGHTA, CDR2 FQGNSA. The CDR3 here is CASSLDRNTEAFF. CDR3 bases: TGTGCCAGCAGCTTGGACAGAAACACTGAAGCTTTCTTT.

Worth noting for this clone: Different DNA sequences within this sample yield the same CDR3. The chain uses TRBV5-4 and TRBJ2-7; possible D gene TRBD2, 6 bases. Germline assignment: CDR1 SGHNT and CDR2 YYREEE (reference sequence). Between the trimmed V and J ends, which lost 2 bases and 3 bases, there was a span of 12 bases. The CDR3 has 14 residues. CDR3 DNA: TGTGCCAGCAGCTTAGCGGGTGATTTCTACGAGCAGTACTTC. Protein sequence: CASSLAGDFYEQYF.

This rearrangement joins TRBV11-2 to TRBJ2-1; 10 positions match TRBD2. Trimming took 7 bases from V and 2 from J; bases not matched to a gene: 8. The germline V gene encodes CDR1 SGHAT and CDR2 FQNNGV. The CDR3 runs to 16 residues. The CDR3 DNA sequence: TGTGCCAGCACCCCCCTAGCGGGAGCGGCCTACAATGAGCAGTTCTTC. Translated, it gives CASTPLAGAAYNEQFF. Full variable domain (rest looked up from reference TRBV11-2 and TRBJ2-1): EAGVAQSPRYKIIEKRQSVAFWCNPISGHATLYWYQQILGQGPKLLIQFQNNGVVDDSQLPKDRFSAERLKGVDSTLKIQPAKLEDSAVYLCASTPLAGAAYNEQFFGPGTRLTVL.

V and J are TRBV11-1 and TRBJ2-7, with TRBD2 matching over 8 bases. The V gene's germline CDR1 is SGHAT and CDR2 FQDESV (reference sequence). The length of the CDR3 is 15 residues. The ends lost 2 bases at V and 2 bases at J; junction bases unmatched: 5. The CDR3 protein is CASSLLAGGTYEQYF. CDR3 coding DNA: TGTGCCAGCAGCTTATTGGCGGGAGGAACCTACGAGCAGTACTTC. Using reference TRBV11-1 and TRBJ2-7 for the parts outside the CDR3, the full variable domain is EAEVAQSPRYKITEKSQAVAFWCDPISGHATLYWYRQILGQGPELLVQFQDESVVDDSQLPKDRFSAERLKGVDSTLKIQPAELGDSAMYLCASSLLAGGTYEQYFGPGTRLTVT.

As DNA, the CDR3 is TGTGCCAGCAGCTTGGCCACAGGGTACTACGAGCAGTACTTC. Residues: CASSLATGYYEQYF. The gene calls are TRBV5-6 and TRBJ2-7, with D possibly matching TRBD1 (6 bases). V lost 0 bases and J lost 3, with 10 bases in between. CDR1 is SGHDT and CDR2 is YYEEEE in the germline V gene. This CDR3 has 14 amino acids.

This clone was detected only once. V and J are TRBV6-4 and TRBJ1-3, with D unclear. Germline lookup yields CDR1 MRHNA and CDR2 SNTAGT. Trimming pared 0 bases from V and 9 bases from J, leaving 6 bases between. The CDR3 sequence is 12 residues long. The CDR3 region has the DNA TGTGCCAGCAGTGACTCGGGAGGCACCATATATTTT. This sequence encodes CASSDSGGTIYF.

The chain couples TRBV7-3 to TRBJ2-1; TRBD1 or TRBD2 may be the D gene (5 bases each). Germline V gene data show CDR1 as SGHTA and CDR2 as FQGTGA. The CDR3 is made up of 14 amino acids. Trimming cost V 4 bases and J 5 bases, with 12 bases left between them. CDR3 protein: CASSSGTLNNEQFF. DNA of the CDR3: TGTGCCAGCAGCTCTGGGACCCTGAACAATGAGCAGTTCTTC.